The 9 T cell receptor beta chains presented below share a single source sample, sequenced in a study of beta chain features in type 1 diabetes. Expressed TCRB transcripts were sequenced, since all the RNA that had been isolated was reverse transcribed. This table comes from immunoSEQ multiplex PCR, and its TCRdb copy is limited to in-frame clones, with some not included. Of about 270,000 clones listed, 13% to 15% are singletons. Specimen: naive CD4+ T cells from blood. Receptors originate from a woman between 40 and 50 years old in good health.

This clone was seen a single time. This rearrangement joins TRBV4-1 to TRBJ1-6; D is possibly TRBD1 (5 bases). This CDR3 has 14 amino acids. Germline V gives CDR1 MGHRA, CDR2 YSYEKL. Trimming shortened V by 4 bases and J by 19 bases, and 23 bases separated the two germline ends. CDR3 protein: CASSPAGQGALAHF. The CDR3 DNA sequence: TGCGCCAGCAGCCCAGCGGGCCAGGGCGCCCTGGCACACTTT.

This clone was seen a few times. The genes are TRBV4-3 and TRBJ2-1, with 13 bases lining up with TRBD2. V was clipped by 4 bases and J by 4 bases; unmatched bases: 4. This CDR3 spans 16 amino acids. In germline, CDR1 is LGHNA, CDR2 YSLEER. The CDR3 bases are TGCGCCAGCAGCCGACTAGCGGGGGGTACTTACAATGAGCAGTTCTTC. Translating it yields CASSRLAGGTYNEQFF.

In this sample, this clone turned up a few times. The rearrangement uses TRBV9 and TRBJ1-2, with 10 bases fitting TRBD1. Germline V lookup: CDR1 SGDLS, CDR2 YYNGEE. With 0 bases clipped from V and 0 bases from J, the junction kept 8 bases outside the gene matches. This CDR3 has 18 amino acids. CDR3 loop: CASSVVGDRGLTNYGYTF. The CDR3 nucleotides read TGTGCCAGCAGCGTAGTGGGGGACAGGGGCCTTACTAACTATGGCTACACCTTC.

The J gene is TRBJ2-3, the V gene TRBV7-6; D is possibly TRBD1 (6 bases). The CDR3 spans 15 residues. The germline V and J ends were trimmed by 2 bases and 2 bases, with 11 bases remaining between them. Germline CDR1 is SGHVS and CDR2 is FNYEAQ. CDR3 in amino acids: CASSLSQGLTDTQYF. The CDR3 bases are TGTGCCAGCAGCTTATCGCAGGGGCTCACAGATACGCAGTATTTT.

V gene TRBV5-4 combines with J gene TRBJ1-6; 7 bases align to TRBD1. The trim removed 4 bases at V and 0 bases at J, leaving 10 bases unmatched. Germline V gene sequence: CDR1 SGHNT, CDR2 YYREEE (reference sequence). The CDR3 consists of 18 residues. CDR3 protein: CASSTQEGASSYNSPLHF. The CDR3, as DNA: TGTGCCAGCAGCACGCAGGAGGGGGCCAGCTCCTATAATTCACCCCTCCACTTT. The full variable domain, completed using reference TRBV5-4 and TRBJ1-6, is ETGVTQSPTHLIKTRGQQVTLRCSSQSGHNTVSWYQQALGQGPQFIFQYYREEENGRGNFPPRFSGLQFPNYSSELNVNALELDDSALYLCASSTQEGASSYNSPLHFGNGTRLTVT.

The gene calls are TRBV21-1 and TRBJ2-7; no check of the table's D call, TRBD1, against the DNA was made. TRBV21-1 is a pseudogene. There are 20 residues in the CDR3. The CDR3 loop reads CASSKILQGTEPSPAYEQYF. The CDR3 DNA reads TGTGCCAGCAGCAAAATTCTACAGGGAACCGAACCTTCTCCAGCCTACGAGCAGTACTTC.

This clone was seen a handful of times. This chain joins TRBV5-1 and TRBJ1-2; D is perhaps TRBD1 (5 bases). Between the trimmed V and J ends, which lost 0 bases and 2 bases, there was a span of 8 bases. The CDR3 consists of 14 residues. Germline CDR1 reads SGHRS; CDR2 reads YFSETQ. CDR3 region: CASSLEAGNYGYTF. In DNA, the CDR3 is TGCGCCAGCAGCTTGGAGGCAGGGAACTATGGCTACACCTTC.

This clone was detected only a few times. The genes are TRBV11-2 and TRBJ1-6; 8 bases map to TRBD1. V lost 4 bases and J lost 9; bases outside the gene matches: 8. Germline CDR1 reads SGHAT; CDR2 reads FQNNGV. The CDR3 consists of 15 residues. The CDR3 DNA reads TGTGCCAGCAGCTCGATCAGGGGGCTGCGTTCACCCCTCCACTTT. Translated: CASSSIRGLRSPLHF. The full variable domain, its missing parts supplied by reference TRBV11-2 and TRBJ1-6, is EAGVAQSPRYKIIEKRQSVAFWCNPISGHATLYWYQQILGQGPKLLIQFQNNGVVDDSQLPKDRFSAERLKGVDSTLKIQPAKLEDSAVYLCASSSIRGLRSPLHFGNGTRLTVT.

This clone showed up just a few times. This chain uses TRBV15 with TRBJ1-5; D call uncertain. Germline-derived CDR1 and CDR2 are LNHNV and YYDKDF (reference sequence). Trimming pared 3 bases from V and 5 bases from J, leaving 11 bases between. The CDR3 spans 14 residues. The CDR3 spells CATSRGQIDQPQHF. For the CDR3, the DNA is TGTGCCACCAGCAGGGGCCAGATCGATCAGCCCCAGCATTTT.